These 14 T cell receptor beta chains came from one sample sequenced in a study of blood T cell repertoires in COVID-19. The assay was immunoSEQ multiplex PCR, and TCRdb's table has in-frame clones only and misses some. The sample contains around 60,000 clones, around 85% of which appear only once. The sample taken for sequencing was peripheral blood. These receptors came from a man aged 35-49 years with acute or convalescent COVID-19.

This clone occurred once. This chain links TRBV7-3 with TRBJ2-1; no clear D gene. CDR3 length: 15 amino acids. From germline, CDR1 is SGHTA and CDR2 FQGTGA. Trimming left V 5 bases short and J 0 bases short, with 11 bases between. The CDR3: CASSVDKSSYNEQFF. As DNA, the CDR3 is TGTGCCAGCAGCGTCGACAAGAGCTCCTACAATGAGCAGTTCTTC.

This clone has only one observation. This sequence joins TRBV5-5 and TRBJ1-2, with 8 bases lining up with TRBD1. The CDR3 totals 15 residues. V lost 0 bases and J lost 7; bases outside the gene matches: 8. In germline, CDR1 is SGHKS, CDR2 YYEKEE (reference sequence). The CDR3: CASSLEPGGNGGYTF. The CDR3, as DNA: TGTGCCAGCAGCTTGGAACCAGGGGGCAATGGTGGCTACACCTTC.

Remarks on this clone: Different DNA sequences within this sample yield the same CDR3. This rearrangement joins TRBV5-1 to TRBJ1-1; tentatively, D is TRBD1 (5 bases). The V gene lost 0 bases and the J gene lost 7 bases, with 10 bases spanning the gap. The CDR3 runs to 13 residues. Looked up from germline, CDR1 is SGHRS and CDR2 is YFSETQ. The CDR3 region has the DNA TGCGCCAGCAGCTTGGCCGGACACCTTGAAGCTTTCTTT. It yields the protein CASSLAGHLEAFF.

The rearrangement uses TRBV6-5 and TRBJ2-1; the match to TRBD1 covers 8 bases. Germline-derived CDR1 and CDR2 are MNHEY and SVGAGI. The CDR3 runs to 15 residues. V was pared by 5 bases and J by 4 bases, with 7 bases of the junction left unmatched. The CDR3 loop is CASSRDRDRYNEQFF. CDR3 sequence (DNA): TGTGCCAGCAGTAGAGACCGGGACAGGTACAATGAGCAGTTCTTC.

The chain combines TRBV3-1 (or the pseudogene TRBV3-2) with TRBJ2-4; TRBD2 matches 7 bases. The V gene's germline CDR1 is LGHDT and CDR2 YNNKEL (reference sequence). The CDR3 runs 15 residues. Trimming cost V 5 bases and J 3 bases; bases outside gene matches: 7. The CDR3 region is CASSSRGRGKNIQYF. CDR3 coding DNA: TGTGCCAGCAGCAGCCGGGGGAGGGGCAAAAACATTCAGTACTTC.

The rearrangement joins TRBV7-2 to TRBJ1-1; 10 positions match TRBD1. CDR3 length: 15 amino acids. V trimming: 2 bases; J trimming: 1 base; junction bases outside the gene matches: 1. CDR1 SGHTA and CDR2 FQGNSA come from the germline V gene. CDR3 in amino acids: CASSLRDRGNTEAFF. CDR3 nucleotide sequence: TGTGCCAGCAGCTTAAGGGACAGGGGGAACACTGAAGCTTTCTTT.

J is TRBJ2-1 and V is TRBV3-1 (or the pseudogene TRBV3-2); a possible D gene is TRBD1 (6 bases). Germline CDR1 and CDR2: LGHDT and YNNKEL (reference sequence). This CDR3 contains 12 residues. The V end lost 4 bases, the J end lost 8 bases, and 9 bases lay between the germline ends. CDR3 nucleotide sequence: TGTGCCAGCAGCCGGACAGCGGATGAGCAGTTCTTC. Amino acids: CASSRTADEQFF.

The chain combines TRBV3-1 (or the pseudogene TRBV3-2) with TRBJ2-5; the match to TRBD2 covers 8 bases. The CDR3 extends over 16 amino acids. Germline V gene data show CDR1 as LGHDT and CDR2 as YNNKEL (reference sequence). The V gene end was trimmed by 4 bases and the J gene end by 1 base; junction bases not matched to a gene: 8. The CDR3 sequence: CASSPFAGGGQETQYF. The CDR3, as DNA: TGTGCCAGCAGCCCCTTCGCGGGGGGAGGCCAAGAGACCCAGTACTTC.

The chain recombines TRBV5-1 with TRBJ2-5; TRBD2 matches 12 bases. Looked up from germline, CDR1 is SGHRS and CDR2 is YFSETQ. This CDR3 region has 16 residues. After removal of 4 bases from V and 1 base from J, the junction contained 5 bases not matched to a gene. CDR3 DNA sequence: TGCGCCAGCAGCCCAACTAGCGGGGGGATCCAAGAGACCCAGTACTTC. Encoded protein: CASSPTSGGIQETQYF.

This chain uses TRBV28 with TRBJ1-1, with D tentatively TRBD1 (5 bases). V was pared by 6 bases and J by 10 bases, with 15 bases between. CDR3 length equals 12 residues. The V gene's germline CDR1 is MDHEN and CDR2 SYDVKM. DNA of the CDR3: TGTGCCAGCAGACCCAGACAGTTGGGAGCTTTCTTT. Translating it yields CASRPRQLGAFF.

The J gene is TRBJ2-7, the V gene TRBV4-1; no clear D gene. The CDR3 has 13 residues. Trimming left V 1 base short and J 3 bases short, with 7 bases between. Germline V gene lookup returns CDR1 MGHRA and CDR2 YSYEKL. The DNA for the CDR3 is TGCGCCAGCAGCCAAGTTATACTCTACGAGCAGTACTTC. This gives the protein CASSQVILYEQYF.

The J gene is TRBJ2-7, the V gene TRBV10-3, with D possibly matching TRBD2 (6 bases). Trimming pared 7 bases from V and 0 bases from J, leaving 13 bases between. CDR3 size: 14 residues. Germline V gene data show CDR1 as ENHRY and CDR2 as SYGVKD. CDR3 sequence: CAIKGGEYSYEQYF. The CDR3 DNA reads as TGTGCCATCAAGGGCGGGGAATACTCCTACGAGCAGTACTTC.

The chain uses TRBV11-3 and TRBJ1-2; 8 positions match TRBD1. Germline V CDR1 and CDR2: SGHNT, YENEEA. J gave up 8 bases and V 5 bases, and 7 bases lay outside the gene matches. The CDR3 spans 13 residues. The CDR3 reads CASSPDRGQGYTF. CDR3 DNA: TGTGCCAGCAGCCCTGACAGGGGCCAGGGCTACACCTTC.

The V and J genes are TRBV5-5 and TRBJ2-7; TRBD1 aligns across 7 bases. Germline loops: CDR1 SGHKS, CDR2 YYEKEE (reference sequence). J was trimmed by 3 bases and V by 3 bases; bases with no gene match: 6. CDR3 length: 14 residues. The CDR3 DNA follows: TGTGCCAGCAGCTGGCGACAGGGTAACTACGAGCAGTACTTC. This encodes CASSWRQGNYEQYF. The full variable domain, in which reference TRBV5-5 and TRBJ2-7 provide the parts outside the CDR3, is DAGVTQSPTHLIKTRGQQVTLRCSPISGHKSVSWYQQVLGQGPQFIFQYYEKEERGRGNFPDRFSARQFPNYSSELNVNALLLGDSALYLCASSWRQGNYEQYFGPGTRLTVT.